The text below deals with one TCR beta chain. This entry is derived from a study of blood T cell repertoires in COVID-19. Study-wide background: Samples of COVID-19 (acute and convalescent) were obtained from the United States, Italy and Spain.

In the authors' workflow: The assay estimated nucleated cells by amplifying reference gene primers. Here immunoSEQ multiplex PCR was the method, and the copy in TCRdb shows in-frame clones only, minus some. Clonal size and the V and J genes are those of that table, whereas D and trimming came from the DNA. The sample contains roughly 120,000 clones, roughly four fifths of which appear only once. The TCR comes from a man aged 45-65 years with acute or convalescent COVID-19. Sequenced sample: peripheral blood.

The CDR3 DNA reads TGTGCCTGGAGTGCTAGTCAGGGTTACACTGAAGCTTTCTTT. Its protein is CAWSASQGYTEAFF. The chain has TRBV30 and TRBJ1-1, with D tentatively TRBD1 (5 bases). Germline values: CDR1 GTSNPN, CDR2 SVGIG (reference sequence). Deletions cut 1 base from V and 3 bases from J, with 12 bases between. This CDR3 spans 14 amino acids.